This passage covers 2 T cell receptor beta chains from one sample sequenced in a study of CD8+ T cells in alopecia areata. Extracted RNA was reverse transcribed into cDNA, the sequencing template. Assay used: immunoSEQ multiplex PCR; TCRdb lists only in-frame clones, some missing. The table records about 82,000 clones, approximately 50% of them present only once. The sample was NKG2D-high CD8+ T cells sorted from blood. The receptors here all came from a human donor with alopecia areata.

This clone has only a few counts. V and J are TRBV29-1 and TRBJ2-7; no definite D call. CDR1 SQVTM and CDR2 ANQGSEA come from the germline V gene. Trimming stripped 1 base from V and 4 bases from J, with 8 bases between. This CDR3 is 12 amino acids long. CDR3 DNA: TGCAGCGTTGAAGGTCAGAAGTACGAGCAGTACTTC. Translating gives CSVEGQKYEQYF.

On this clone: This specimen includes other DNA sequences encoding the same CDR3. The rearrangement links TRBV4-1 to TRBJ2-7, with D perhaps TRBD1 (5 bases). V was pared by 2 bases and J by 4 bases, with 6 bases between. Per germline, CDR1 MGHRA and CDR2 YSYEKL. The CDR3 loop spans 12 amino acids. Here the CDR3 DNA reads TGCGCCAGCAGCCAACAGGGTTACGAGCAGTACTTC. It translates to CASSQQGYEQYF.